These 15 T cell receptor beta chains originate from one sample sequenced in a study of CD8 T cells in ankylosing spondylitis. Study results and caveats: Typical of ankylosing spondylitis blood, it appeared, was a TCR beta motif of eight highly homologous variants.

TCRdb re-called the 5' RACE reads with MiXCR, one entry per CDR3 protein. In the table there are 750,000 to 850,000 distinct CDR3 sequences, 10% to 15% of which are singletons. No antigen has been identified for these receptors. The sequencing sample was made of blood, either unsorted or a sorted T cell fraction (not recorded which). These receptors all come from a male donor with ankylosing spondylitis.

This clonotype occurred a few times. The CDR3 loop reads CATSDWGGYGYTF. The CDR3 DNA follows: TGTGCCACCAGTGATTGGGGCGGCTATGGCTACACCTTC. The chain has TRBV24-1 and TRBJ1-2, with D possibly matching TRBD1 (5 bases). In germline, CDR1 is KGHDR, CDR2 SFDVKD. The CDR3 consists of 13 residues. The V end was cut by 2 bases, the J end by 4 bases, with 7 bases between.

Comments on this clonotype: A much larger clone lies a single base off, so this may be a read error. The chain has TRBV20-1 and TRBJ2-7, with D possibly TRBD1 on 6 matching bases. The CDR3 is 12 residues long. The ends were cut back, 6 bases at V and 3 bases at J, with 12 bases in the middle. CDR1 and CDR2 from the germline V gene are DFQATT and SNEGSKA (reference sequence). The DNA of the CDR3 is TGCAGTGCCAACTGGGACAACTACGAGCAGTACTTC. Residues: CSANWDNYEQYF.

This clonotype has a count of ten or more. This chain links TRBV6-5 with TRBJ1-2; D may be TRBD1 (6 bases). The length of the CDR3 is 14 residues. CDR1 and CDR2 from the germline V gene are MNHEY and SVGAGI. With 2 bases removed from V and 4 bases from J, the gap between germline ends came to 11 bases. CDR3 sequence (DNA): TGTGCCAGCAGTTACGGCTGGGGGGCCTATGGCTACACCTTC. It encodes CASSYGWGAYGYTF.

J is TRBJ1-1 and V is TRBV10-3; D is perhaps TRBD1 (5 bases). Germline V lookup: CDR1 ENHRY, CDR2 SYGVKD. V was clipped by 2 bases and J by 5 bases, with 9 bases between them. The CDR3 is 13 residues long. The CDR3 here is CAISEIRGTEAFF. The CDR3 region has the DNA TGTGCCATCAGTGAGATAAGGGGTACTGAAGCTTTCTTT.

This clonotype was counted at least ten times. The chain recombines TRBV10-3 with TRBJ2-7; possible D gene TRBD1, 5 bases. This CDR3 has 13 residues. The germline CDR1 and CDR2 sequences are ENHRY and SYGVKD. With 7 bases removed from V and 3 bases from J, the gap between germline ends came to 13 bases. The CDR3 coding sequence is TGTGCCATCAACCGTGGACAAATCTACGAGCAGTACTTC. This gives the protein CAINRGQIYEQYF.

This clonotype was seen only a few times. The chain recombines TRBV6-4 with TRBJ2-7; tentatively, D is TRBD1 or TRBD2 (5 bases each). Trimming cost V 0 bases and J 2 bases, with 11 bases left between them. The CDR3 runs to 15 residues. Germline CDR1 and CDR2: MRHNA and SNTAGT. The CDR3, as DNA: TGTGCCAGCAGTGACTCCGGGACCAAAACCTACGAGCAGTACTTC. It encodes CASSDSGTKTYEQYF.

The rearrangement uses TRBV5-1 and TRBJ2-7; the match to TRBD1 covers 7 bases. The V and J ends lost 4 bases and 3 bases, in that order; junction bases with no gene match: 7. This CDR3 is built from 14 residues. Germline CDR1 and CDR2: SGHRS and YFSETQ. CDR3 in DNA: TGCGCCAGCAGCATCGGACAGGCGGTCTACGAGCAGTACTTC. Translating it yields CASSIGQAVYEQYF.

This clonotype has more than one count but fewer than ten. Here the CDR3 DNA reads TGTGCCAGCAGCGTAGGGCCAGGCGGCTCACCCCTCCACTTT. Amino acids: CASSVGPGGSPLHF. The chain links TRBV9 to TRBJ1-6; D uncertain. The germline CDR1 and CDR2 sequences are SGDLS and YYNGEE. The CDR3 contains 14 residues. V was trimmed by 0 bases and J by 10 bases, leaving 11 bases between them. Variable domain in full (rest from reference TRBV9 and TRBJ1-6): DSGVTQTPKHLITATGQRVTLRCSPRSGDLSVYWYQQSLDQGLQFLIQYYNGEERAKGNILERFSAQQFPDLHSELNLSSLELGDSALYFCASSVGPGGSPLHFGNGTRLTVT.

This clonotype showed up just a few times. This may arise from a read error, as a much more abundant clone is one base away. CDR3 region: CASSYWGEQYF. For the CDR3, the DNA is TGTGCCAGCAGTTACTGGGGCGAGCAGTACTTC. The gene calls are TRBV6-5 and TRBJ2-7; D gene uncertain. Germline CDR1 MNHEY, CDR2 SVGAGI. This CDR3 spans 11 amino acids. The ends were cut back, 1 base at V and 6 bases at J, with 4 bases in the middle.

The rearrangement links TRBV12-3 or TRBV12-4 to TRBJ2-1, with 10 positions matching TRBD1. The trim removed 6 bases at V and 7 bases at J, leaving 6 bases unmatched. The CDR3 extends over 14 amino acids. The DNA for the CDR3 is TGTGCCAGCAGCCTAATGGACAGGGGGAATGAGCAGTTCTTC. It yields the protein CASSLMDRGNEQFF.

This clonotype was seen a handful of times. V and J are TRBV18 and TRBJ2-7; D is uncertain. Trimming shortened V by 0 bases and J by 2 bases, and 11 bases separated the two germline ends. The CDR3 consists of 15 residues. CDR1 and CDR2 (germline): KGHSH, LQKENI. The CDR3 here is CASSPPLISTYEQYF. The DNA of the CDR3 is TGTGCCAGCTCACCACCGTTAATCAGCACCTACGAGCAGTACTTC.

This clonotype was observed at least ten times. The chain links TRBV5-1 to TRBJ2-7; D gene unclear. The germline V gene encodes CDR1 SGHRS and CDR2 YFSETQ. V dropped 4 bases and J dropped 3 bases, with 11 bases sitting between them. The CDR3 runs to 13 residues. CDR3 loop: CASSPYTDYEQYF. CDR3 in DNA: TGCGCCAGCAGCCCTTACACGGACTACGAGCAGTACTTC. The variable domain in full, completed from reference TRBV5-1 and TRBJ2-7, reads KAGVTQTPRYLIKTRGQQVTLSCSPISGHRSVSWYQQTPGQGLQFLFEYFSETQRNKGNFPGRFSGRQFSNSRSEMNVSTLELGDSALYLCASSPYTDYEQYFGPGTRLTVT.

In this sample, this clonotype turned up a few times. The chain links TRBV7-2 to TRBJ2-4, with a weak D call TRBD2 (5 bases). There are 13 residues in the CDR3. Deletions cut 5 bases from V and 10 bases from J, with 15 bases between. Germline CDR1 is SGHTA and CDR2 is FQGNSA. The CDR3 spells CASSPPGIFIQYF. CDR3 coding DNA: TGTGCCAGCAGCCCCCCCGGGATTTTTATTCAGTACTTC.

This clonotype was detected many times. The rearrangement links TRBV18 to TRBJ1-1; no clear D. This CDR3 region has 12 residues. V was pared by 5 bases and J by 0 bases, with 4 bases between. In germline, CDR1 is KGHSH, CDR2 LQKENI. DNA of the CDR3: TGTGCCAGCTCAGAGATGAACACTGAAGCTTTCTTT. Protein sequence: CASSEMNTEAFF.

This clonotype appeared many times. This chain links TRBV28 with TRBJ2-3, with D uncertain. The ends were cut back, 5 bases at V and 0 bases at J, with 9 bases in the middle. CDR1 is MDHEN and CDR2 is SYDVKM in the germline V gene. This CDR3 spans 14 amino acids. In DNA form, the CDR3 reads TGTGCCAGCAGTCTGGGCCATAGCACAGATACGCAGTATTTT. Protein product: CASSLGHSTDTQYF.